This passage covers 24 T cell receptor beta chains from one sample sequenced in a study of T cell repertoires in cytomegalovirus infection. TCRdb redid the calling of the reads with MiXCR, one entry per CDR3 protein. The table has fewer than 550,000 distinct CDR3 sequences, around 27% seen once. Source material: PBMCs. The origin of the receptors is a human donor in good health (CMV status not recorded). Some clones in this sample may be carry-over from other donors' samples.

V gene TRBV6-5 combines with J gene TRBJ2-6, with D possibly matching TRBD1 (6 bases). With 8 bases removed from V and 2 bases from J, the gap between germline ends came to 10 bases. The germline V gene encodes CDR1 MNHEY and CDR2 SVGAGI. This CDR3 has 14 amino acids. The CDR3 here is CASGRQAGANVLTF. As DNA, the CDR3 is TGTGCCAGCGGCAGACAGGCTGGGGCCAACGTCCTGACTTTC.

This clonotype was found a few times. V usage is TRBV12-3 or TRBV12-4 and J usage is TRBJ2-3; TRBD2 matches 8 bases. V lost 3 bases to trimming and J lost 5 bases; unmatched junction nucleotides: 1. This CDR3 contains 13 residues. The CDR3 reads CASSFAGGDTQYF. The CDR3 coding sequence is TGTGCCAGCAGTTTTGCGGGAGGAGATACGCAGTATTTT.

The chain joins TRBV4-2 to TRBJ1-5; D is possibly TRBD1 (5 bases). The CDR3 loop spans 14 amino acids. With 0 bases removed from V and 5 bases from J, the gap between germline ends came to 8 bases. Looked up from germline, CDR1 is LGHNA and CDR2 is YNFKEQ. In DNA, the CDR3 is TGTGCCAGCAGCCAAGACGGGGACTATCAGCCCCAGCATTTT. This codes for CASSQDGDYQPQHF.

This rearrangement joins TRBV4-2 to TRBJ1-2; weak D call: TRBD1 (5 bases). This CDR3 has 14 residues. Germline CDR1 LGHNA, CDR2 YNFKEQ. Trimming shortened V by 0 bases and J by 2 bases, and 7 bases separated the two germline ends. The CDR3 here is CASSQDGGNYGYTF. In DNA form, the CDR3 reads TGTGCCAGCAGCCAAGACGGGGGAAACTATGGCTACACCTTC.

The V gene is TRBV3-1, the J gene TRBJ1-2; D may be TRBD1 (6 bases). Germline V gene data show CDR1 as LGHDT and CDR2 as YNNKEL (reference sequence). V was shortened by 0 bases and J by 4 bases, with 12 bases between the two germline ends. CDR3 length equals 15 residues. The CDR3 coding sequence is TGTGCCAGCAGCCAAGATTTAGGGGGTGCCTATGGCTACACCTTC. Translating gives CASSQDLGGAYGYTF.

The chain uses TRBV7-4 and TRBJ1-4; D may be TRBD1 (5 bases). The germline V gene encodes CDR1 SGHVT and CDR2 SQSDAQ. This CDR3 region has 14 residues. Trimming pared 5 bases from V and 8 bases from J, leaving 15 bases between. CDR3 sequence (DNA): TGTGCCAGCAGCGTTACGGGGGAAACGGAAAAACTGTTTTTT. Translated: CASSVTGETEKLFF. The full variable domain, rest sourced from reference TRBV7-4 and TRBJ1-4, is GAGVSQSPRYKVAKRGRDVALRCDSISGHVTLYWYRQTLGQGSEVLTYSQSDAQRDKSGRPSGRFSAERPERSVSTLKIQRTEQGDSAVYLCASSVTGETEKLFFGSGTQLSVL.

This clonotype came up a few times. V is TRBV6-4 and J is TRBJ1-1, with D maybe TRBD1 (5 bases). CDR1 is MRHNA, CDR2 SNTAGT, per germline. This CDR3 is 13 amino acids long. Trimming took off 4 bases at V and 1 base at J, with 7 bases between the two ends. CDR3 sequence (DNA): TGTGCCAGCAGTGTTCAGGGGAACACTGAAGCTTTCTTT. This codes for CASSVQGNTEAFF.

The chain links TRBV2 to TRBJ1-6, with a weak D call TRBD1 (5 bases). This CDR3 has 14 amino acids. Deletions cut 5 bases from V and 7 bases from J, with 12 bases between. CDR1 is SNHLY and CDR2 is FYNNEI in the germline V gene. CDR3 DNA sequence: TGTGCCAGCAGTAACCGGGGCCGGAATTCACCCCTCCACTTT. Amino acids: CASSNRGRNSPLHF.

V is TRBV20-1 and J is TRBJ2-3, with 10 bases aligning to TRBD2. J gave up 2 bases and V 0 bases, and 2 bases lay outside the gene matches. The CDR3 has 15 residues. Looked up from germline, CDR1 is DFQATT and CDR2 is SNEGSKA (reference sequence). The CDR3 protein is CSARDSGRYTDTQYF. The DNA of the CDR3 is TGCAGTGCTAGAGATAGCGGGAGGTACACAGATACGCAGTATTTT.

J is TRBJ2-3 and V is TRBV11-2; D is perhaps TRBD1 or TRBD2 (5 bases each). Germline-derived CDR1 and CDR2 are SGHAT and FQNNGV. The ends were cut back, 5 bases at V and 5 bases at J, with 14 bases in the middle. The CDR3 is 14 amino acids. CDR3 sequence reads: CASSIRGERDTQYF. CDR3 sequence (DNA): TGTGCCAGCAGCATTAGGGGAGAGAGAGATACGCAGTATTTT.

The V gene is TRBV30, the J gene TRBJ1-5, with D perhaps TRBD1 (5 bases). The germline V gene encodes CDR1 GTSNPN and CDR2 SVGIG (reference sequence). CDR3 length: 16 residues. The V end lost 6 bases, the J end lost 2 bases, and 20 bases lay between the germline ends. The chain's CDR3 is CACSGSDLSGNQPQHF. The CDR3 nucleotides read TGTGCCTGCTCAGGGTCGGATCTTTCCGGCAATCAGCCCCAGCATTTT.

For the CDR3, the DNA is TGTGCCAGTAGTATAGGGCAGGACGGCACTGAAGCTTTCTTT. It specifies CASSIGQDGTEAFF. The genes are TRBV19 and TRBJ1-1, with D uncertain. The CDR3 is 14 amino acids. Germline-derived CDR1 and CDR2 are LNHDA and SQIVND (reference sequence). V lost 1 base, J lost 4 bases, and 10 bases lay in between.

The chain joins TRBV6-2 or TRBV6-3 to TRBJ2-7, with 10 bases lining up with TRBD2. V lost 2 bases to trimming and J lost 3 bases; unmatched junction nucleotides: 16. Germline V gene data show CDR1 as MNHEY and CDR2 as SVGEGT. The CDR3 covers 19 residues. CDR3 nucleotide sequence: TGTGCCAGCAGTTACCTAGCGGGAGCCGTTCTAGGCCTAAACTACGAGCAGTACGTC. Amino acids: CASSYLAGAVLGLNYEQYV.

This clonotype occurred a few times. The chain recombines TRBV5-1 with TRBJ1-1; 7 nucleotides align to TRBD1. CDR1 and CDR2 (germline): SGHRS, YFSETQ. The J segment lost 4 bases and the V segment lost 4 bases, leaving 7 bases of the junction unmatched. CDR3 size: 14 residues. CDR3 in amino acids: CASSRSTGPTEAFF. The CDR3 region has the DNA TGCGCCAGCAGCCGCTCGACAGGGCCCACTGAAGCTTTCTTT. Complete variable domain (other parts from reference TRBV5-1 and TRBJ1-1): KAGVTQTPRYLIKTRGQQVTLSCSPISGHRSVSWYQQTPGQGLQFLFEYFSETQRNKGNFPGRFSGRQFSNSRSEMNVSTLELGDSALYLCASSRSTGPTEAFFGQGTRLTVV.

This clonotype was seen a handful of times. The chain uses TRBV7-8 and TRBJ2-1, with TRBD2 matching 12 bases. The CDR3 covers 16 residues. Losses at the gene ends were 0 bases for V and 9 bases for J; bases not matched to a gene: 6. Germline V gene sequence: CDR1 SGHVS, CDR2 FQNEAQ. The CDR3 spells CASSLASSGRAGEQFF. CDR3 nucleotides: TGTGCCAGCAGCTTAGCTTCTAGCGGGAGGGCCGGTGAGCAGTTCTTC.

This chain joins TRBV20-1 and TRBJ2-1, with TRBD2 as a possible D gene (6 bases). CDR1 and CDR2 (germline): DFQATT, SNEGSKA (reference sequence). Trimming took 0 bases from V and 6 from J, leaving 15 bases between them. The CDR3 sequence is 15 residues long. Written as DNA, the CDR3 is TGCAGTGCTAGAGAGGGGGGACGGGGGATCAATGAGCAGTTCTTC. Encoded protein: CSAREGGRGINEQFF.

This clonotype was picked up one time. DNA of the CDR3: TGTGCCAGCACCCCACTCCCAGGGACTGCCGGGCATTTT. Residues: CASTPLPGTAGHF. V gene TRBV2 combines with J gene TRBJ1-5, with D perhaps matching TRBD1 (5 bases). V lost 7 bases to trimming and J lost 15 bases, with 22 bases between them. CDR3 size: 13 residues. Germline values: CDR1 SNHLY, CDR2 FYNNEI.

This chain uses TRBV28 with TRBJ2-2; D is possibly TRBD2 (6 bases). Germline-derived CDR1 and CDR2 are MDHEN and SYDVKM. This CDR3 comprises 16 residues. The V and J ends lost 3 bases and 0 bases respectively, with 11 bases between them. CDR3 nucleotide sequence: TGTGCCAGCAGTTTCGGGCTAGCGACGAACACCGGGGAGCTGTTTTTT. This translates into CASSFGLATNTGELFF.

The chain recombines TRBV28 with TRBJ1-4; TRBD1 is a possible D gene (5 bases). From germline, CDR1 is MDHEN and CDR2 SYDVKM. V lost 8 bases and J 7 bases, leaving 14 bases between the germline ends. The CDR3 consists of 13 residues. In nucleotides, the CDR3 is TGTGCCAGCTACGTAGGGGAAGGTGAAAAACTGTTTTTT. This sequence encodes CASYVGEGEKLFF. The full variable domain, its missing parts supplied by reference TRBV28 and TRBJ1-4, is DVKVTQSSRYLVKRTGEKVFLECVQDMDHENMFWYRQDPGLGLRLIYFSYDVKMKEKGDIPEGYSVSREKKERFSLILESASTNQTSMYLCASYVGEGEKLFFGSGTQLSVL.

The sample holds many counts of this clonotype. The CDR3 DNA sequence: TGTGCCAGCAGCTTAGTCCGACTAGCGGGAGAAGAGACCCAGTACTTC. Encoded protein: CASSLVRLAGEETQYF. J is TRBJ2-5 and V is TRBV7-2; 12 bases match TRBD2. J was trimmed by 3 bases and V by 1 base; bases with no gene match: 3. The CDR3 has 16 residues. Germline V lookup: CDR1 SGHTA, CDR2 FQGNSA.

This clonotype was detected a few times. The gene calls are TRBV27 and TRBJ1-2, with D perhaps TRBD1 (6 bases). There are 15 residues in the CDR3. Trimming left V 5 bases short and J 4 bases short, with 17 bases between. CDR1 and CDR2 (germline): MNHEY, SMNVEV (reference sequence). Here the CDR3 DNA reads TGTGCCAGCAGTCCACGGGCAGGGGATCCCTATGGCTACACCTTC. This encodes CASSPRAGDPYGYTF.

This clonotype was seen a few times. The chain couples TRBV6-5 to TRBJ2-6; 8 nucleotides match TRBD2. CDR1 is MNHEY, CDR2 SVGAGI, per germline. The V segment lost 9 bases and the J segment 4 bases; nucleotides outside the gene matches: 5. This CDR3 spans 14 amino acids. The chain's CDR3 is CASTGGQGANVLTF. The CDR3 DNA follows: TGTGCCAGTACGGGGGGGCAGGGGGCCAACGTCCTGACTTTC.

This clonotype was found many times. This sequence joins TRBV7-9 and TRBJ2-7; the match to TRBD2 covers 8 bases. CDR1 is SEHNR, CDR2 FQNEAQ, per germline (reference sequence). The CDR3 is 14 residues long. Trimming at V came to 2 bases and at J to 4 bases, leaving 4 bases not matched to a gene. Here the CDR3 reads CASSLKAGVYEQYF. The CDR3 coding sequence is TGTGCCAGCAGCTTAAAAGCGGGAGTTTACGAGCAGTACTTC.

This clonotype was found once. The CDR3 spells CASSLPPLRDPSHYTF. Written as DNA, the CDR3 is TGTGCCAGCAGCCTTCCCCCTCTCCGGGACCCTAGCCACTACACCTTC. The J gene is TRBJ1-2, the V gene TRBV5-4; D perhaps matches TRBD1 (5 bases). This CDR3 spans 16 amino acids. Germline V gives CDR1 SGHNT, CDR2 YYREEE (reference sequence). V dropped 4 bases and J dropped 10 bases, with 26 bases sitting between them.